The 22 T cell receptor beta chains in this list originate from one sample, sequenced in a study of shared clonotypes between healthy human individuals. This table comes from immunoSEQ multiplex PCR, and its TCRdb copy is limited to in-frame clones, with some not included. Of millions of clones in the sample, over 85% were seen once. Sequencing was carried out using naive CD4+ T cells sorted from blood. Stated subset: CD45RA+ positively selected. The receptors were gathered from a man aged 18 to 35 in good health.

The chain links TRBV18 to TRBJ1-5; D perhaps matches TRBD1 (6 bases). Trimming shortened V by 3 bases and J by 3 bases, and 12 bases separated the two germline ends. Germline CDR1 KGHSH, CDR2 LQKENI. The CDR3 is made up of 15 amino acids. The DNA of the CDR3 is TGTGCCAGCTCACCGTTTACAGGGTCCAATCAGCCCCAGCATTTT. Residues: CASSPFTGSNQPQHF.

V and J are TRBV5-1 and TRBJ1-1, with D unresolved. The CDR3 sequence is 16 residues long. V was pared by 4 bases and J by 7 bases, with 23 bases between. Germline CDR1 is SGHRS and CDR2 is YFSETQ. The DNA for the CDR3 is TGCGCCAGCAGCGTGACGGGCGGAGATGGTCCCTTTGAAGCTTTCTTT. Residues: CASSVTGGDGPFEAFF.

This CDR3 reads CASTRGPGNTIYF. The CDR3 region has the DNA TGTGCCAGCACGAGGGGGCCTGGAAACACCATATATTTT. The chain carries TRBV28 and TRBJ1-3, with TRBD1 matching over 7 bases. CDR1 is MDHEN and CDR2 is SYDVKM in the germline V gene. This CDR3 is built from 13 residues. J lost 2 bases, V lost 7 bases, and 2 bases had no gene match.

Here the CDR3 reads CSVPARGRLTSTDTQYF. CDR3 nucleotide sequence: TGCAGCGTCCCGGCAAGGGGAAGGTTAACCTCCACAGATACGCAGTATTTT. The V gene is TRBV29-1, the J gene TRBJ2-3, with D possibly matching TRBD1 (5 bases). CDR3 length: 17 residues. In germline, CDR1 is SQVTM, CDR2 ANQGSEA. V was shortened by 6 bases and J by 2 bases, with 24 bases between the two germline ends.

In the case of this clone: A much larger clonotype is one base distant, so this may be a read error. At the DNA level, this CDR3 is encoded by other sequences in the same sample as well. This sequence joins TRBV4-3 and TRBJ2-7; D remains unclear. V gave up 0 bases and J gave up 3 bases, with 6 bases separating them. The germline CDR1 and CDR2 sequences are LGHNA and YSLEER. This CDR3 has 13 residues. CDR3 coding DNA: TGCGCCAGCAGCCAAGAAGGCGGCTACGAGCAGTACTTC. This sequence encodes CASSQEGGYEQYF.

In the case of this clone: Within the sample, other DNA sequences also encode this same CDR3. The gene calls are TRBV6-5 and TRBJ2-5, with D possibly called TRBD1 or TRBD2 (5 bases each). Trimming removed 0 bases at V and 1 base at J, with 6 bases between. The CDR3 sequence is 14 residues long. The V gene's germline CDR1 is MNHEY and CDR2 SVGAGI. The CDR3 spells CASSYSRGQETQYF. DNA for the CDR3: TGTGCCAGCAGTTACTCGAGGGGCCAAGAGACCCAGTACTTC.

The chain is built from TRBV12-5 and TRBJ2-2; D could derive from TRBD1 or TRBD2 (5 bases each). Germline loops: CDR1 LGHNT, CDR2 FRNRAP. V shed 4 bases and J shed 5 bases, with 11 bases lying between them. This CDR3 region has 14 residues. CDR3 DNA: TGTGCTAGTGGTTCCGAGGGGAATACCGGGGAGCTGTTTTTT. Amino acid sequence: CASGSEGNTGELFF.

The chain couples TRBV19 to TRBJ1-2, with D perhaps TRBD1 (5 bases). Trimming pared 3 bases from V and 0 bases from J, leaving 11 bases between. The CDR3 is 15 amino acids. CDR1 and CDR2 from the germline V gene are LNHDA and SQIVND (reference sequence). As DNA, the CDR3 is TGTGCCAGTAGTATTGCAGGGCCAGCTAACTATGGCTACACCTTC. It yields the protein CASSIAGPANYGYTF.

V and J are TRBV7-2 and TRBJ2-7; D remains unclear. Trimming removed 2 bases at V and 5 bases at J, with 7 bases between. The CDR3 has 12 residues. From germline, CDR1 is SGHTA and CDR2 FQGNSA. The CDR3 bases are TGTGCCAGCAGCTTAAATGCGAACGAGCAGTACTTC. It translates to CASSLNANEQYF.

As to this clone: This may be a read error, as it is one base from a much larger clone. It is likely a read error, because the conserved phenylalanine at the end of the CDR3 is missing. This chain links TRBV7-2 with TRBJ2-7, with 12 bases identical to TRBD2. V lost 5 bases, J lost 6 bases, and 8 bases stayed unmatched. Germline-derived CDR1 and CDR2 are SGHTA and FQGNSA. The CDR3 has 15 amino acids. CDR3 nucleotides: TGTGCCAGCAGCAATCGACTAGCGGGAGTATCCGAGCAGTACCTC. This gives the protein CASSNRLAGVSEQYL.

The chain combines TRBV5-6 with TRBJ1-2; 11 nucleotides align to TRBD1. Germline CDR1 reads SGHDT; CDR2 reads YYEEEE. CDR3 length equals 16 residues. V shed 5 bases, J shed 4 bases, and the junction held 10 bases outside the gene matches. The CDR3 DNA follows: TGTGCCAGCAGTGAACCGGGACAGGGGGTTGGCTATGGCTACACCTTC. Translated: CASSEPGQGVGYGYTF.

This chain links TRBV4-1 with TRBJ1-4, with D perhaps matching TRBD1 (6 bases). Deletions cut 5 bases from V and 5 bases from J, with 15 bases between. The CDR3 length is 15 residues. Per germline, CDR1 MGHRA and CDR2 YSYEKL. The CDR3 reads CASSTTGTGNEKLFF. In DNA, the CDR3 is TGCGCCAGCAGCACCACGGGAACAGGGAATGAAAAACTGTTTTTT.

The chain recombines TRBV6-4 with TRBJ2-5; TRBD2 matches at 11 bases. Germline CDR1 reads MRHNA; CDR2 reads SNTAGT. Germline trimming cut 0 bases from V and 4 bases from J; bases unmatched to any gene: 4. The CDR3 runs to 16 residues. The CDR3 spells CASSDSSGGAGETQYF. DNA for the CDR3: TGTGCCAGCAGTGACTCTAGCGGGGGGGCCGGAGAGACCCAGTACTTC.

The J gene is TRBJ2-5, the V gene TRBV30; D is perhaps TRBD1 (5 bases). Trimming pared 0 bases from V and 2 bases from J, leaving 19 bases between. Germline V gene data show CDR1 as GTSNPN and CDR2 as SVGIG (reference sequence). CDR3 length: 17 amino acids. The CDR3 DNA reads TGTGCCTGGAGTGTACGGGTATCGGTTGGGGCACAAGAGACCCAGTACTTC. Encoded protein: CAWSVRVSVGAQETQYF.

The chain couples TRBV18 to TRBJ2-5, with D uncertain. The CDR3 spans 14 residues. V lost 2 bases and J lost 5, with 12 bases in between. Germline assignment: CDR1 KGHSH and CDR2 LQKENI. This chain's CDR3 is CASSPDYKEETQYF. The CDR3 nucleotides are TGTGCCAGCTCACCAGATTACAAGGAGGAGACCCAGTACTTC.

The CDR3 spells CASSETAQLGHEQYF. DNA for the CDR3: TGTGCCAGCAGCGAGACTGCCCAGCTGGGGCACGAGCAGTACTTC. This chain uses TRBV7-6 with TRBJ2-7; a weak D match, TRBD1 (5 bases). This CDR3 contains 15 residues. V gave up 5 bases and J gave up 5 bases, with 19 bases separating them. CDR1 is SGHVS, CDR2 FNYEAQ, per germline.

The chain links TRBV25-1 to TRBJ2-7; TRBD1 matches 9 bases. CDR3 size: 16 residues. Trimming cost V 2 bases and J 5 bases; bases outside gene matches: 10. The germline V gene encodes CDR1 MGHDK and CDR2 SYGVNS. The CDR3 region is CASSEILGTGNDEQYF. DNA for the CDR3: TGTGCCAGCAGTGAAATACTTGGGACAGGGAACGACGAGCAGTACTTC.

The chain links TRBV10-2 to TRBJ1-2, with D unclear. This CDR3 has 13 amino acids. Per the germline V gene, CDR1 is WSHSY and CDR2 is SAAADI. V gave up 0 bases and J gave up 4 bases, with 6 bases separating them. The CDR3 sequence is CASSESNSYGYTF. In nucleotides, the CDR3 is TGCGCCAGCAGTGAGTCGAACTCCTATGGCTACACCTTC.

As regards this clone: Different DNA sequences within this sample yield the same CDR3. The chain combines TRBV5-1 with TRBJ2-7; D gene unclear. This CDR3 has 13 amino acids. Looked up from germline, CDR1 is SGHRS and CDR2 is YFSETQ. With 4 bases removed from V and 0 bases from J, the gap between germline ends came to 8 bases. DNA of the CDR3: TGCGCCAGCAGCGAGGTGAGCTCCTACGAGCAGTACTTC. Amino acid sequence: CASSEVSSYEQYF.

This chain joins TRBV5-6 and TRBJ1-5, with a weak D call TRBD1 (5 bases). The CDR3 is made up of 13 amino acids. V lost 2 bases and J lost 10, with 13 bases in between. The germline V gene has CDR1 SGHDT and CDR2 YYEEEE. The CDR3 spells CASSLDQGSPQHF. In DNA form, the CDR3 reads TGTGCCAGCAGCTTAGATCAGGGATCACCCCAGCATTTT.

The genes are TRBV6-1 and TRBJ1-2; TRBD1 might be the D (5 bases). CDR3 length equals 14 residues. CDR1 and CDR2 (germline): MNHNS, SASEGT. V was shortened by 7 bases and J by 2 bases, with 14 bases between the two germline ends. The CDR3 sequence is CASTLMGPNYGYTF. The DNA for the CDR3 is TGTGCCAGCACCCTGATGGGACCGAACTATGGCTACACCTTC.

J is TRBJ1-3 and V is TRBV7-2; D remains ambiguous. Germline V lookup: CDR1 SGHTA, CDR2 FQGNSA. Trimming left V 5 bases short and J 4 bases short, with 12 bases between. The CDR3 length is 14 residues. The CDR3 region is CASSPGVSGNTIYF. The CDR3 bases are TGTGCCAGCAGCCCAGGTGTATCCGGAAACACCATATATTTT.